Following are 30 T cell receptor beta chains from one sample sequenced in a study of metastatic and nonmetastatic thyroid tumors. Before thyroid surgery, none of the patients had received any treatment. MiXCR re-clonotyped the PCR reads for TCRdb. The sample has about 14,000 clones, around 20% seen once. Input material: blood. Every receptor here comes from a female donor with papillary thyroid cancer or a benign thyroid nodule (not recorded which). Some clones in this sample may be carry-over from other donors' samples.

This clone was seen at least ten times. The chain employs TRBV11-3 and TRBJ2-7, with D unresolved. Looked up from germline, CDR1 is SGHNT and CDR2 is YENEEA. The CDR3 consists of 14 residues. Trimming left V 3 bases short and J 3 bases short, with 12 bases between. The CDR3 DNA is TGTGCCAGCAGCTTGTCCGGGTGGGACTACGAGCAGTACTTC. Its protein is CASSLSGWDYEQYF.

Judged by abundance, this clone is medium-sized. The CDR3 DNA reads TGTGCCAGCAGCTCCGGGACTAGCGGGTACAATGAGCAGTTCTTC. Amino acids: CASSSGTSGYNEQFF. The rearrangement uses TRBV7-9 and TRBJ2-1; 12 bases are a match to TRBD2. From germline, CDR1 is SEHNR and CDR2 FQNEAQ (reference sequence). The CDR3 has 15 residues. Germline trimming cut 4 bases from V and 4 bases from J; bases unmatched to any gene: 2.

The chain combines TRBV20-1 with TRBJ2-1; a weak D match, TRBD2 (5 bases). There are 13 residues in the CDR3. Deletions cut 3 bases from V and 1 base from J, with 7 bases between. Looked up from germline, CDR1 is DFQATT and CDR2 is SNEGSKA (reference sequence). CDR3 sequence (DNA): TGCAGTGCTAGCGGGATTTCCTACAATGAGCAGTTCTTC. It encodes CSASGISYNEQFF.

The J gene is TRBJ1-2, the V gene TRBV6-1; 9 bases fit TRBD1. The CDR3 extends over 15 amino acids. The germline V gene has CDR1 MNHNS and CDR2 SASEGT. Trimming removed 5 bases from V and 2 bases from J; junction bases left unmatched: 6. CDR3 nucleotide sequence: TGTGCCAGCAGTCGGGGGACAGGGTACAACTATGGCTACACCTTC. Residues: CASSRGTGYNYGYTF.

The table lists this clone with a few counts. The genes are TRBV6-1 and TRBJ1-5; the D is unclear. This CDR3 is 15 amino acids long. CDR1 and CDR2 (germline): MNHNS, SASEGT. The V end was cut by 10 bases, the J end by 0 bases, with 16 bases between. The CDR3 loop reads CATDKKGYSNQPQHF. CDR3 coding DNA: TGTGCCACCGACAAAAAAGGATATAGCAATCAGCCCCAGCATTTT.

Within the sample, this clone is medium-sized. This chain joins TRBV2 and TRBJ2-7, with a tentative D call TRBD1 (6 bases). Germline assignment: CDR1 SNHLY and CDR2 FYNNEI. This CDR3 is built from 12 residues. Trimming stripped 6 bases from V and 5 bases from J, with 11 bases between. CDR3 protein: CASRLQGNEQYF. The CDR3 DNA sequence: TGTGCCAGCAGACTACAGGGAAACGAGCAGTACTTC.

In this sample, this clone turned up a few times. CDR3 residues: CASSDPGTSAYEQYF. The DNA of the CDR3 is TGCGCCAGCAGTGATCCCGGGACTAGCGCCTACGAGCAGTACTTC. J is TRBJ2-7 and V is TRBV10-1; 10 bases are shared with TRBD2. Germline-derived CDR1 and CDR2 are WNHNN and SYGVQD (reference sequence). The CDR3 has 15 residues. V shed 3 bases, J shed 2 bases, and the junction held 4 bases outside the gene matches.

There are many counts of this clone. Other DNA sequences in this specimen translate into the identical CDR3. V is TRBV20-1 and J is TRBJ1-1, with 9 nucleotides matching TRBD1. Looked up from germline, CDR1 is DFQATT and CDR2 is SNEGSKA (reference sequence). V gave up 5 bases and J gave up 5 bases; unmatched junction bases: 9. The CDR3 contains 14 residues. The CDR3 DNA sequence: TGCAGTGCTTTAACAGGGGGCGTAGGAACTGAAGCTTTCTTT. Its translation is CSALTGGVGTEAFF.

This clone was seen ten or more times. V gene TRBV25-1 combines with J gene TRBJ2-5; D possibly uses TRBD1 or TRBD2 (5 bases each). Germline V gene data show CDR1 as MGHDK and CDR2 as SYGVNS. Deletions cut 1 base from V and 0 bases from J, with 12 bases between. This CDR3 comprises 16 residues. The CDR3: CASSEFLGEYQETQYF. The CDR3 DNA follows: TGTGCCAGCAGTGAATTTTTGGGGGAGTACCAAGAGACCCAGTACTTC.

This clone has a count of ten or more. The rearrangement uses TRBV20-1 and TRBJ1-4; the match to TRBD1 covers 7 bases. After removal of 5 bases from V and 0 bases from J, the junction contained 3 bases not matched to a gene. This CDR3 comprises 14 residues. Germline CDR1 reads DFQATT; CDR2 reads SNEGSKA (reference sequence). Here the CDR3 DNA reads TGCAGTGCTCAGGGGACAGCAACTAATGAAAAACTGTTTTTT. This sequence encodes CSAQGTATNEKLFF.

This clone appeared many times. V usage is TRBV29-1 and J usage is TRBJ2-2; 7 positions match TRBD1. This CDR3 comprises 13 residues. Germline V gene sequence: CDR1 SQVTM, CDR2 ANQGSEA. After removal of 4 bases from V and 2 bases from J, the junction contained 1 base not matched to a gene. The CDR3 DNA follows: TGCAGCGTTGGGGACAGAAACACCGGGGAGCTGTTTTTT. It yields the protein CSVGDRNTGELFF.

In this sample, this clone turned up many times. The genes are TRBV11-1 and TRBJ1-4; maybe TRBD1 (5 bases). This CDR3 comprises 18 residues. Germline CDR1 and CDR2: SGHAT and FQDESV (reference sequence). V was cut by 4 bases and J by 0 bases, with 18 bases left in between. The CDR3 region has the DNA TGTGCCAGCAGCTATCCAGGGCCAACCACTGCAACTAATGAAAAACTGTTTTTT. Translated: CASSYPGPTTATNEKLFF.

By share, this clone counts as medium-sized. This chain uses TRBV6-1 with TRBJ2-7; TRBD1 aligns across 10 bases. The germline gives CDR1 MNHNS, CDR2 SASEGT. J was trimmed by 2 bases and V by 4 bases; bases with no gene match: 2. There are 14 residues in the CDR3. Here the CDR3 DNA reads TGTGCCAGCAGTGCCGGGACAGGGGCCTACGAGCAGTACTTC. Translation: CASSAGTGAYEQYF.

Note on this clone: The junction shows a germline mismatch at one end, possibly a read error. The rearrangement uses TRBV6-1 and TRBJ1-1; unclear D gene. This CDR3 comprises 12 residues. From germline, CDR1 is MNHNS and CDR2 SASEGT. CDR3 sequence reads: CVSSFSRQEAYF. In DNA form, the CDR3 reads TGTGTCAGCAGTTTTTCGCGGCAGGAAGCTTACTTT.

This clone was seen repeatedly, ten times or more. The chain's CDR3 is CASSHSGRGVNTEAFF. The CDR3 nucleotides are TGCGCCAGCAGCCATAGTGGACGGGGAGTGAACACTGAAGCTTTCTTT. The chain combines TRBV4-1 with TRBJ1-1, with unresolved D. The CDR3 sequence is 16 residues long. Trimming left V 3 bases short and J 0 bases short, with 14 bases between. Germline loops: CDR1 MGHRA, CDR2 YSYEKL.

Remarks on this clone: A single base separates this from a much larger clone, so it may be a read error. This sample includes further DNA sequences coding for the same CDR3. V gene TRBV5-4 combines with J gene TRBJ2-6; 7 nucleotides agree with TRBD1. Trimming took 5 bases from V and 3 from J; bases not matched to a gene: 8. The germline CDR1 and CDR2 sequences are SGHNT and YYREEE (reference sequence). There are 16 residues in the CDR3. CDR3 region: CASSFEGADGANVLTF. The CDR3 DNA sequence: TGTGCCAGCAGTTTTGAGGGGGCGGATGGGGCCAACGTCCTGACTTTC.

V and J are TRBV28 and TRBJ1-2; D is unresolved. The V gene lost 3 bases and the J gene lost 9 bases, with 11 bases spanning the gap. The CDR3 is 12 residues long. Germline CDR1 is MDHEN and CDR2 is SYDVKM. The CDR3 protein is CASSFSGASYTF. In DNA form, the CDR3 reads TGTGCCAGCAGTTTCTCGGGAGCCAGCTACACCTTC.

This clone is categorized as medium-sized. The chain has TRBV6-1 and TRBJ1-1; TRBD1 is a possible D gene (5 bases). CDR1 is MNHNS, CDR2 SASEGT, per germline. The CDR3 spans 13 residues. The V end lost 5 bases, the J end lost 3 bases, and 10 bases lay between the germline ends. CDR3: CASSPTDDTEAFF. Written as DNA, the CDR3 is TGTGCCAGCAGTCCGACAGATGACACTGAAGCTTTCTTT.

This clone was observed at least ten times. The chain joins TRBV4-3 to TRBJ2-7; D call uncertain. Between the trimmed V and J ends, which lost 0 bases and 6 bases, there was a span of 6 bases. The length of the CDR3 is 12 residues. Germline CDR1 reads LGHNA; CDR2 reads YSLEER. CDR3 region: CASSQDNGEQYF. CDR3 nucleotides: TGCGCCAGCAGCCAAGACAATGGCGAGCAGTACTTC.

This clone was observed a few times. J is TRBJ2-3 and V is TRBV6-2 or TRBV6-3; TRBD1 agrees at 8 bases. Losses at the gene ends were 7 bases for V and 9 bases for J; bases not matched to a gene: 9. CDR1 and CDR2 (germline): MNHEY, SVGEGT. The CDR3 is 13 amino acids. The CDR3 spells CASKGRGQGTQYF. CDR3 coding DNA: TGTGCCAGCAAGGGCAGGGGGCAGGGGACGCAGTATTTT.

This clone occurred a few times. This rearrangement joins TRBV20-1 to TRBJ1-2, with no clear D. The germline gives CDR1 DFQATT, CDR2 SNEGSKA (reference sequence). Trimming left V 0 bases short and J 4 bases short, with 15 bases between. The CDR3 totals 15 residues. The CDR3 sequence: CSAREEQMSAYGYTF. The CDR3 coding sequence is TGCAGTGCTAGAGAGGAACAGATGTCTGCCTATGGCTACACCTTC.

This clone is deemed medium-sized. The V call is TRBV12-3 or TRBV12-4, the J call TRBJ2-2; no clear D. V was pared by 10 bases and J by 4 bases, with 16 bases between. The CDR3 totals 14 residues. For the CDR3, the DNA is TGTGCCATCTCTAGAACCTCGACCACCGGGGAGCTGTTTTTT. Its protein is CAISRTSTTGELFF.

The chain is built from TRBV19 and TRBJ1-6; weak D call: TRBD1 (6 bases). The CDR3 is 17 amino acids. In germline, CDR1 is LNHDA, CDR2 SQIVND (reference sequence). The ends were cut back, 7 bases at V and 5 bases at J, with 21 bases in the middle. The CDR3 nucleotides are TGTGCCAGTAACCTGACCCGTGGGACAAACGATAATTCACCCCTCCACTTT. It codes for CASNLTRGTNDNSPLHF.

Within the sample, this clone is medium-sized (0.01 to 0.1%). The CDR3 protein is CASSLATGQTGELFF. CDR3 coding DNA: TGCGCCAGCAGCTTGGCGACAGGGCAAACCGGGGAGCTGTTTTTT. The chain has TRBV5-1 and TRBJ2-2; 7 bases agree with TRBD1. The trim removed 0 bases at V and 5 bases at J, leaving 4 bases unmatched. CDR3 length: 15 residues. CDR1 and CDR2 (germline): SGHRS, YFSETQ.

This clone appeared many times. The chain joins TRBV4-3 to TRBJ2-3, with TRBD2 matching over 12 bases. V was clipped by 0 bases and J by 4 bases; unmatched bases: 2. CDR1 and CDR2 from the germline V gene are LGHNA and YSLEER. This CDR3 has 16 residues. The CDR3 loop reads CASSQDLAGGPDTQYF. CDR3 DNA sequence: TGCGCCAGCAGCCAAGATCTAGCGGGAGGGCCAGATACGCAGTATTTT.

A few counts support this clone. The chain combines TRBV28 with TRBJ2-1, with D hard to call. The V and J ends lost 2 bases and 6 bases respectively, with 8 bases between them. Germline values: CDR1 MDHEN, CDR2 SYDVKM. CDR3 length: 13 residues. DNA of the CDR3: TGTGCCAGCAGTTTAGATAGCCCCAATGAGCAGTTCTTC. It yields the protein CASSLDSPNEQFF.

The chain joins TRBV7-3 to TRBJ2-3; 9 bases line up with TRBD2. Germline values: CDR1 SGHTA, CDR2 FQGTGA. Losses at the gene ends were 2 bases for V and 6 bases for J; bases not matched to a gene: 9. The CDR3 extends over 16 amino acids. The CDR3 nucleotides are TGTGCCAGCAGCTTAGGTTTAGCGGGAGATGTGGATACGCAGTATTTT. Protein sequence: CASSLGLAGDVDTQYF.

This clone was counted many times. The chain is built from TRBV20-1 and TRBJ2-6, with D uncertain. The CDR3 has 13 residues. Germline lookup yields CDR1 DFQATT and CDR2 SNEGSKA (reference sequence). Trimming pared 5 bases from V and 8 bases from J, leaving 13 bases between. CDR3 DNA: TGCAGTGCTCATAGAGATGCGACCAACGTCCTGACTTTC. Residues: CSAHRDATNVLTF.

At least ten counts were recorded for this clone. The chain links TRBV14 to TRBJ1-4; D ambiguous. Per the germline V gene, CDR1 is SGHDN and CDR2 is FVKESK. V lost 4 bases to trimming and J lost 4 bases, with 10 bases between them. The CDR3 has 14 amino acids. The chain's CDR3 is CASSPYWGNEKLFF. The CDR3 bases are TGTGCCAGCAGCCCCTATTGGGGTAATGAAAAACTGTTTTTT.

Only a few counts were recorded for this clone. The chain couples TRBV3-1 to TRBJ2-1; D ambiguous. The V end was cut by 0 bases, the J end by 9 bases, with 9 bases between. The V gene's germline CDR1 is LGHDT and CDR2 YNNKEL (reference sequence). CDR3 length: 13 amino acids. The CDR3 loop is CASSQDQLAEQFF. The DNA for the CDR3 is TGTGCCAGCAGCCAAGACCAGCTGGCTGAGCAGTTCTTC.